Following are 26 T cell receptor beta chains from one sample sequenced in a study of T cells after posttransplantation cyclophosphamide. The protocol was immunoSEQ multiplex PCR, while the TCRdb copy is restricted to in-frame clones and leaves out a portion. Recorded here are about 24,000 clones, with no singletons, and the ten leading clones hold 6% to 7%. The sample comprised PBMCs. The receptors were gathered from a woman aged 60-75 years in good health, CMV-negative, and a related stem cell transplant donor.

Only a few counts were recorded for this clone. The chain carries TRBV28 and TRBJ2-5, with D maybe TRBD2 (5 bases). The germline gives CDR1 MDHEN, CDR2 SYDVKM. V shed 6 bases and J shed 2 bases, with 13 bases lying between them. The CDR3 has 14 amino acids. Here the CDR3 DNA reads TGTGCCAGCAGATCCAGCGGCCGGCAAGAGACCCAGTACTTC. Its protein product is CASRSSGRQETQYF.

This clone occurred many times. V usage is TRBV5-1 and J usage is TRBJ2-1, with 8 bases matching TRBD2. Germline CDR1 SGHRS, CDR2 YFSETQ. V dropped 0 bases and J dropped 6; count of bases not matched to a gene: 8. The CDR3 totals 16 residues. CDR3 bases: TGCGCCAGCAGCTTGGTGGTACGGGGGGGCTCCAATGAGCAGTTCTTC. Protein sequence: CASSLVVRGGSNEQFF.

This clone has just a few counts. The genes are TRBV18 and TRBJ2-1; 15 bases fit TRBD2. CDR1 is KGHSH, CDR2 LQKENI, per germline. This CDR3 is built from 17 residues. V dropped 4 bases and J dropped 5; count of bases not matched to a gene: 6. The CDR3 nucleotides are TGTGCCAGCTCACGTGGGACTAGCGGGAGGCCAAACAATGAGCAGTTCTTC. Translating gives CASSRGTSGRPNNEQFF.

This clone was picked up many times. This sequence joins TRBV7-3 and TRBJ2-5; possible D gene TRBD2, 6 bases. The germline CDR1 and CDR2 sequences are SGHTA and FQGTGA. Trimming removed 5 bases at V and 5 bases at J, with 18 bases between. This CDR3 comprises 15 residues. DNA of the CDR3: TGTGCCAGCAGCAACACCGGGGGTTTAGGGGAGACCCAGTACTTC. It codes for CASSNTGGLGETQYF. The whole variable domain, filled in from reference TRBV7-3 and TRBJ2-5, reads GAGVSQTPSNKVTEKGKYVELRCDPISGHTALYWYRQSLGQGPEFLIYFQGTGAADDSGLPNDRFFAVRPEGSVSTLKIQRTERGDSAVYLCASSNTGGLGETQYFGPGTRLLVL.

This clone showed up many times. CDR3 in amino acids: CASSIQQGGYGYTF. CDR3 sequence (DNA): TGTGCCAGTAGTATACAACAGGGAGGGTATGGCTACACCTTC. The rearrangement joins TRBV19 to TRBJ1-2; possible D gene TRBD1, 6 bases. The CDR3 covers 14 residues. The V end was cut by 2 bases, the J end by 5 bases, with 12 bases between. The V gene's germline CDR1 is LNHDA and CDR2 SQIVND (reference sequence).

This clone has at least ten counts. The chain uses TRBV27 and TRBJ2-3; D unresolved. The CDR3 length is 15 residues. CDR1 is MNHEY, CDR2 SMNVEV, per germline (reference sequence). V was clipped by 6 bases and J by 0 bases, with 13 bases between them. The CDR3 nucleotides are TGTGCCAGCAGCCTTACTCCATCTAGCACAGATACGCAGTATTTT. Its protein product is CASSLTPSSTDTQYF.

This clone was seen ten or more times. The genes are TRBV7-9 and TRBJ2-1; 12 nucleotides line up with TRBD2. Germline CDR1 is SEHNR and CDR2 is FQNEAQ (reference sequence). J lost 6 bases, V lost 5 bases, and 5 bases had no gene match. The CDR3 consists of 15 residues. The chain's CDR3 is CASSRTSGGPNEQFF. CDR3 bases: TGTGCCAGCAGCCGAACTAGCGGGGGGCCCAATGAGCAGTTCTTC. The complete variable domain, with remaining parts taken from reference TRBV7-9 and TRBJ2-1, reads DTGVSQNPRHKITKRGQNVTFRCDPISEHNRLYWYRQTLGQGPEFLTYFQNEAQLEKSRLLSDRFSAERPKGSFSTLEIQRTEQGDSAMYLCASSRTSGGPNEQFFGPGTRLTVL.

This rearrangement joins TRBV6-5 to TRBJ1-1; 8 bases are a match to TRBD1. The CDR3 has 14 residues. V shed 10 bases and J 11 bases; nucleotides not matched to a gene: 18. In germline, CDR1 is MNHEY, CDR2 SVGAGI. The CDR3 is CANRGTGSAIMAFF. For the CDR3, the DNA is TGTGCCAACAGAGGGACAGGTTCCGCTATAATGGCTTTCTTT.

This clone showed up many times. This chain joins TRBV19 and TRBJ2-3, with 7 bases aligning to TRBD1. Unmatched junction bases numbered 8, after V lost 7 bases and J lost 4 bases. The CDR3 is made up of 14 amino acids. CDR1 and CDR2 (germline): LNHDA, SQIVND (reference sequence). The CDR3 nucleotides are TGTGCCAGTACCCTGGGGACAGCGGCAGATACGCAGTATTTT. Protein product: CASTLGTAADTQYF.

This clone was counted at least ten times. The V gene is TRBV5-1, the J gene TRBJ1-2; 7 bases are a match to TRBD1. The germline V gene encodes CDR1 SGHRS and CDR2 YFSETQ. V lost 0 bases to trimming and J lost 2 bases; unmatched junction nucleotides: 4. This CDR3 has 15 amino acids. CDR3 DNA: TGCGCCAGCAGCTTGGGAACAGGGGAGAACTATGGCTACACCTTC. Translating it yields CASSLGTGENYGYTF.

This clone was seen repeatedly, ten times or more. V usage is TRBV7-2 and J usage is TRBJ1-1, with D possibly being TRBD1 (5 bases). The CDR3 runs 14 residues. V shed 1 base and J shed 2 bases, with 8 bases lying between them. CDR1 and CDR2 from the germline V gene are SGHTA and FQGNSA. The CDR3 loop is CASSLDRGNTEAFF. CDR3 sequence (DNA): TGTGCCAGCAGCTTAGATAGGGGCAACACTGAAGCTTTCTTT.

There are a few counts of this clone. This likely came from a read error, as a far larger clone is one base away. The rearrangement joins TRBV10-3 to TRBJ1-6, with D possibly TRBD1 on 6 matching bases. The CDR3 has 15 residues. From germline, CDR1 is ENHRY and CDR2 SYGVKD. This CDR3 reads CAISDPEGETAPLNF. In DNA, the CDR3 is TGTGCCATCAGTGACCCCGAGGGGGAGACGGCTCCCCTCAACTTT.

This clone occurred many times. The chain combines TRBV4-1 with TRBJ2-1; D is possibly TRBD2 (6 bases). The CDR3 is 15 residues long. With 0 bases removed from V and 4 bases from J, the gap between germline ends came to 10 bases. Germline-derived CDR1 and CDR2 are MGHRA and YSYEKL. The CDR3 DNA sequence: TGCGCCAGCAGCCAAGACGCTAGCGATTACAATGAGCAGTTCTTC. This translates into CASSQDASDYNEQFF.

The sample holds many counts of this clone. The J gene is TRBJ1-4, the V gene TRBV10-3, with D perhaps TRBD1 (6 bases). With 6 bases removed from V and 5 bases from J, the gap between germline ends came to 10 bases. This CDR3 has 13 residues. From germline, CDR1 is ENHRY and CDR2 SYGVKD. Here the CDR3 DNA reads TGTGCCATCAGCTACAGGGAGAATGAAAAACTGTTTTTT. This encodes CAISYRENEKLFF.

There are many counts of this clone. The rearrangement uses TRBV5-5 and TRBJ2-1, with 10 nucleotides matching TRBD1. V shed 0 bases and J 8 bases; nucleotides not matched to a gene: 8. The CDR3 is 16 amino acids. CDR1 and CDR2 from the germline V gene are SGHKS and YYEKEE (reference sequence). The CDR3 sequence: CASSLGWGTGDHEQFF. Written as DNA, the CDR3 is TGTGCCAGCAGCTTGGGGTGGGGGACAGGGGACCATGAGCAGTTCTTC.

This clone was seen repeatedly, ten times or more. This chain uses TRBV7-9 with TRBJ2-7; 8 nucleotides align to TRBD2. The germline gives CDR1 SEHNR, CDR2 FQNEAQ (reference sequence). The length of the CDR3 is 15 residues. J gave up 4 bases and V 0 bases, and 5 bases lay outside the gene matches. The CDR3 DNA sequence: TGTGCCAGCAGCTTAGCAGCGGGGGCCTTTTACGAGCAGTACGTC. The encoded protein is CASSLAAGAFYEQYV.

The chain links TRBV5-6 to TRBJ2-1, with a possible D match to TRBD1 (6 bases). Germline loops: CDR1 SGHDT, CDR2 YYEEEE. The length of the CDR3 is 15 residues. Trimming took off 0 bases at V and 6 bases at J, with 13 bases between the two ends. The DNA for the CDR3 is TGTGCCAGCAGCTTGGCCCCAGGGGCCCCCAATGAGCAGTTCTTC. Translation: CASSLAPGAPNEQFF.

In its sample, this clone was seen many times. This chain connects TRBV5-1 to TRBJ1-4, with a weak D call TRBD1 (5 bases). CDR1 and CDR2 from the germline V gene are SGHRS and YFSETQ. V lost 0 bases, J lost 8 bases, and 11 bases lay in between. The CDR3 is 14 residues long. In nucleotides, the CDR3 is TGCGCCAGCAGCTTGGTACCAGGGCAGGAAAAACTGTTTTTT. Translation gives CASSLVPGQEKLFF. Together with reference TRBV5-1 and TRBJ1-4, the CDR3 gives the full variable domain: KAGVTQTPRYLIKTRGQQVTLSCSPISGHRSVSWYQQTPGQGLQFLFEYFSETQRNKGNFPGRFSGRQFSNSRSEMNVSTLELGDSALYLCASSLVPGQEKLFFGSGTQLSVL.

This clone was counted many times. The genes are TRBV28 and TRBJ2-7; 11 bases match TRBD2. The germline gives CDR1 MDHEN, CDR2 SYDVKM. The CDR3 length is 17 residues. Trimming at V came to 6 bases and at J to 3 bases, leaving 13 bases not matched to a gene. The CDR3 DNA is TGTGCCAGCAGCTACCCCCTAACTAGCGGGAGTAACTACGAGCAGTACTTC. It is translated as CASSYPLTSGSNYEQYF.

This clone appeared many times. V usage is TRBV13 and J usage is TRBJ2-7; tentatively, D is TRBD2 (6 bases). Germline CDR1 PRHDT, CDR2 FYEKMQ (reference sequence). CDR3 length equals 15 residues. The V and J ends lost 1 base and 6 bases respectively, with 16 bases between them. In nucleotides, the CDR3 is TGTGCCAGCAGCTTAGCCGTGACTAGGGCGTCCGAGCAGTACTTC. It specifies CASSLAVTRASEQYF.

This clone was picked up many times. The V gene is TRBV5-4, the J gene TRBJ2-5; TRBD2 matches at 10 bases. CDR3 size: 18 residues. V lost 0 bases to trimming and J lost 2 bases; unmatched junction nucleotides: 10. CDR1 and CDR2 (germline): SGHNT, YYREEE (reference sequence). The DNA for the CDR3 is TGTGCCAGCAGCTTGGGTCCCCTAGGAGCGGGGGGGCAAGAGACCCAGTACTTC. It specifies CASSLGPLGAGGQETQYF. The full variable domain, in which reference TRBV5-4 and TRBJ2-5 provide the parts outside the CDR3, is ETGVTQSPTHLIKTRGQQVTLRCSSQSGHNTVSWYQQALGQGPQFIFQYYREEENGRGNFPPRFSGLQFPNYSSELNVNALELDDSALYLCASSLGPLGAGGQETQYFGPGTRLLVL.

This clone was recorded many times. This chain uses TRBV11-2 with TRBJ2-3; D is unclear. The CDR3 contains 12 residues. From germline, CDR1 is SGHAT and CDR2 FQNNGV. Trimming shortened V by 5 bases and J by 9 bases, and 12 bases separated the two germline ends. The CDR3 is CASSPWAGTQYF. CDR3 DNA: TGTGCCAGCAGCCCATGGGCAGGCACGCAGTATTTT.

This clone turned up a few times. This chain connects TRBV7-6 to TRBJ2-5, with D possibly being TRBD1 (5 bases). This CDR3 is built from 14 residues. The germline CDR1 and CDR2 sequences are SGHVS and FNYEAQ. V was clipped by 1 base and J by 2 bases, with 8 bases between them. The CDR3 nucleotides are TGTGCCAGCAGCTTAGAAGGGGCGCAAGAGACCCAGTACTTC. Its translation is CASSLEGAQETQYF.

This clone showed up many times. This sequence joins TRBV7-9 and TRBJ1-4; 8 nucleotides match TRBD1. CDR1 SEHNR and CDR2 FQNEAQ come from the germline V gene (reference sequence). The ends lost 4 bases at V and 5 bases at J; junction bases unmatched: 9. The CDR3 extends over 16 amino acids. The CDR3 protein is CASSSPDRVPNEKLFF. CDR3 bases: TGTGCCAGCAGCTCACCGGACAGGGTCCCAAATGAAAAACTGTTTTTT. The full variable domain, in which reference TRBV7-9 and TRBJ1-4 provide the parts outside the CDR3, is DTGVSQNPRHKITKRGQNVTFRCDPISEHNRLYWYRQTLGQGPEFLTYFQNEAQLEKSRLLSDRFSAERPKGSFSTLEIQRTEQGDSAMYLCASSSPDRVPNEKLFFGSGTQLSVL.

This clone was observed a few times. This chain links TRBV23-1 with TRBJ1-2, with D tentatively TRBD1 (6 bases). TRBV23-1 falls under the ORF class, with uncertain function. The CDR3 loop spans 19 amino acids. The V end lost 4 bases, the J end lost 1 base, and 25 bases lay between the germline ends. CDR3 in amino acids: CASSLGLPLRTAYNYGYTF. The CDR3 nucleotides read TGCGCCAGCAGTCTGGGCCTACCTCTGAGGACAGCCTATAACTATGGCTACACCTTC.

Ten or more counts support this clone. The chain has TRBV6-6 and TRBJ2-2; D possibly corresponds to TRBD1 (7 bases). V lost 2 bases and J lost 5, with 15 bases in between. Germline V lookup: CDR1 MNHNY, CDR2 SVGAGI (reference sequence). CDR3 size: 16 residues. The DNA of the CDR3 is TGTGCCAGCAGTTACGTAGGGGGCGCGGGGACCGGGGAGCTGTTTTTT. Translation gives CASSYVGGAGTGELFF.